This TCR beta chain was sequenced during a study of blood T cell repertoires in COVID-19. In the study overall: Material from acute and convalescent COVID-19 was sourced from the United States, Italy and Spain.

Germline V gene lookup returns CDR1 LGHDT and CDR2 YNNKEL (reference sequence). The CDR3 loop spans 17 amino acids. V was pared by 0 bases and J by 7 bases, with 19 bases between. Original data processing: Cell counts per sample came from amplifying reference gene primers. Using immunoSEQ multiplex PCR, the repertoire was profiled, and TCRdb retains in-frame clones only, with some absent. D and trimming come from the DNA, and the V and J calls and clone size come from that table. The sample shows roughly 160,000 clones, around 82% of them seen only once. Followed longitudinally, the Seattle patients had been enrolled during active infection.

This TCR derives from an older man with COVID-19, enrolled during active disease. Sequenced material: peripheral blood. J is TRBJ2-1 and V is TRBV3-1 (or the pseudogene TRBV3-2), with a tentative D call TRBD1 (6 bases). CDR3 bases: TGTGCCAGCAGCCAAGACGGCCGCCAGGGGTTTACGAATGAGCAGTTCTTC. Its translation is CASSQDGRQGFTNEQFF.